This record covers a single TCR beta chain. Sequenced by immunoSEQ multiplex PCR; TCRdb stores in-frame clones only, minus some. The table includes around 260,000 clones, 65% to 90% detected once. This sample is part of a study of blood T cell repertoires in COVID-19. Background on the study: There were acute and convalescent COVID-19 samples, and they came from the United States, Italy and Spain.

Trimming left V 7 bases short and J 1 base short, with 18 bases between. This CDR3 is 16 amino acids long. In germline, CDR1 is MNHEY, CDR2 SVGAGI. The chain links TRBV6-5 to TRBJ2-3, with a weak D call TRBD2 (6 bases). The TCR comes from a human donor in a cohort sampled during active COVID-19. The material sequenced was peripheral blood. CDR3 sequence reads: CASNYPIGGGTDTQYF. For the CDR3, the DNA is TGTGCCAGCAATTATCCCATCGGCGGGGGCACAGATACGCAGTATTTT.